This T cell receptor beta chain was profiled in a study of T cell responses to AZD1222 COVID-19 vaccine. The repertoire was sequenced with immunoSEQ multiplex PCR; TCRdb's copy has only in-frame clones and lacks some. The sample yields over 100,000 clones, over 75% seen once. This CDR3 region has 13 residues. The germline V and J ends were trimmed by 1 base and 5 bases, with 9 bases remaining between them. Germline CDR1 SGHRS, CDR2 YFSETQ. Study-wide findings and caveats: Seropositive AZD1222 recipients at baseline numbered only 6 or 7. None of the repertoires were sampled until the peak T cell response had passed.

For this clone: No antigen is known for it.

The sequence was collected from an adult who received the AZD1222 COVID-19 vaccine. This specimen was peripheral blood, taken 28 days after the second AZD1222 dose. The chain uses TRBV5-1 and TRBJ2-5, with D uncertain. DNA for the CDR3: TGCGCCAGCAGCTTGAGGGCCGGGGAGACCCAGTACTTC. Protein product: CASSLRAGETQYF.